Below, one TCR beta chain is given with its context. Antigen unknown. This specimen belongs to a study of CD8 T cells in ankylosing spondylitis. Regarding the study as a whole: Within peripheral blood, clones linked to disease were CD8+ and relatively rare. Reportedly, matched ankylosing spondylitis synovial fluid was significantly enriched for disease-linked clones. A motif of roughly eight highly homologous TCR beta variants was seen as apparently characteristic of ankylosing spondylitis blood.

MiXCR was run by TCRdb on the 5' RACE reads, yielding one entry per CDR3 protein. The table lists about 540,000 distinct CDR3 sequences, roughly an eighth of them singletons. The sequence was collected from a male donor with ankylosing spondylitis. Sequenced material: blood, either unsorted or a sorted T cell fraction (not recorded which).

CDR3 nucleotide sequence: TGTGCCAGCATAGATCGACAGGGGAACACTGAAGCTTTCTTT. As protein: CASIDRQGNTEAFF. The chain recombines TRBV25-1 with TRBJ1-1, with 7 bases matching TRBD1. After removal of 7 bases from V and 1 base from J, the junction contained 6 bases not matched to a gene. CDR1 and CDR2 (germline): MGHDK, SYGVNS. The CDR3 has 14 amino acids. The variable domain in full, completed from reference TRBV25-1 and TRBJ1-1, reads EADIYQTPRYLVIGTGKKITLECSQTMGHDKMYWYQQDPGMELHLIHYSYGVNSTEKGDLSSESTVSRIRTEHFPLTLESARPSHTSQYLCASIDRQGNTEAFFGQGTRLTVV.